These T cell receptor beta chains were read from a single sample in a study of regulatory and conventional T cells in RAG deficiency. Generated by immunoSEQ multiplex PCR, the TCRdb table keeps only in-frame clones and is missing some. Of about 46,000 clones listed, about nine tenths were seen once; the top ten hold 0.4% to 0.55%. The sample was also reused in another study, on regulatory T cells.

Source material: CD4+ effector T cells sorted from blood. The source is a human donor in good health. Both conserved end residues are part of each CDR3. Clone sizes are given selectively: once, few, many, or a class where the clone is expanded.

len,abundance,v_gene,CDR3aa
15,-,TRBV5-5,CASSLAAQRVYEQYF
15,-,TRBV15,CATSLSDRNNSPLHF
15,-,TRBV28,CASNLGLYSNQPQHF
15,once,TRBV29-1,CSVERAGVGTDTQYF
14,-,TRBV7-2,CASRTGTGGFEAFF
14,-,TRBV25-1,CASSEGGAKNIQYF
12,-,TRBV18,CASRGQNEKLFF
15,-,TRBV6-5,CASSTDRGLVDEQFF
15,-,TRBV9,CASSVVPDSSYEQYF
15,-,TRBV5-1,CASSLQGGHMDEQYF
16,-,TRBV27,CASSLGTGKSRETQYF
14,-,TRBV5-1,CASSPWGDYNEQFF
16,-,TRBV19,CASSIPPMSSGSTIYF
16,-,TRBV7-3,CASSTTTGTVGQKQYF
13,-,TRBV11-2,CASSLSTGNTIYF
16,once,TRBV13,CASSSRTGFLVETQYF